This T cell receptor beta chain was recovered during a study of blood T cells in healthy people across ages. It was with a sample-barcoded 5' primer and a J-beta primer mix that a second PCR of about 7 to 12 cycles was run. TCRdb reanalysed the 5' RACE reads using MiXCR and keeps one entry per CDR3 protein. There are roughly 680,000 distinct CDR3 sequences in the sample; 40% to 65% occur only once, and less than 15% lies in the top ten. V shed 4 bases and J 3 bases; nucleotides not matched to a gene: 16. The CDR3 consists of 18 residues. Germline CDR1 is LGHNA and CDR2 is YNFKEQ. This sequence was found in a woman at least 80 years old in good health. The chain couples TRBV4-2 to TRBJ2-7; 9 bases are a match to TRBD1. The sequenced sample consisted of blood. The DNA for the CDR3 is TGTGCCAGCAGCCTCCAACCTCGGGGACAGGGCGTCTTCTACGAGCAGTACTTC. Encoded protein: CASSLQPRGQGVFYEQYF.